The 4 T cell receptor beta chains below were found in one sample sequenced in a study of cytomegalovirus exposure and HLA in healthy donors. Vbeta (60) and Jbeta (13) primers were used in the PCR. The method was immunoSEQ multiplex PCR; TCRdb's version includes in-frame clones alone and lacks a portion of them. There are nearly 95,000 clones in the sample; less than 8% occur only once, and under 3% lies in the top ten. Sequences were obtained from PBMCs. The origin of the receptors is a man aged 45-60 years in good health and CMV-seronegative.

This chain joins TRBV9 and TRBJ2-2; D perhaps matches TRBD1 (5 bases). The length of the CDR3 is 17 residues. Per germline, CDR1 SGDLS and CDR2 YYNGEE. The V and J ends lost 0 bases and 2 bases respectively, with 14 bases between them. The DNA of the CDR3 is TGTGCCAGCAGCGTAGGCCTAGGGGCGTTTAACACCGGGGAGCTGTTTTTT. Encoded protein: CASSVGLGAFNTGELFF.

The rearrangement links TRBV6-5 to TRBJ2-2; 7 bases map to TRBD1. CDR1 and CDR2 from the germline V gene are MNHEY and SVGAGI. The CDR3 length is 15 residues. J lost 5 bases, V lost 6 bases, and 9 bases had no gene match. CDR3: CASSTDRETTGELFF. The CDR3 DNA follows: TGTGCCAGCAGCACCGACAGGGAAACTACCGGGGAGCTGTTTTTT.

This clone was observed a handful of times. Other DNA sequences in this sample translate to the same CDR3. The V and J genes are TRBV28 and TRBJ1-5; the match to TRBD1 covers 7 bases. This CDR3 has 13 residues. V lost 6 bases, J lost 6 bases, and 5 bases stayed unmatched. Germline CDR1 is MDHEN and CDR2 is SYDVKM. This CDR3 reads CASRQGSSQPQHF. For the CDR3, the DNA is TGTGCCAGCAGACAGGGGTCAAGTCAGCCCCAGCATTTT.

This chain uses TRBV30 with TRBJ2-1, with TRBD2 matching 14 bases. The CDR3 is 15 amino acids. Germline loops: CDR1 GTSNPN, CDR2 SVGIG (reference sequence). The junction had 8 bases not matched to a gene; V was cut back by 2 bases and J by 11 bases. CDR3 DNA: TGTGCCTGGAGTCGAAAGGGACTAGCGGGAGTTAAGCAGTTCTTC. It yields the protein CAWSRKGLAGVKQFF.